The 17 T cell receptor beta chains in this list originate from one sample, sequenced in a study of metastatic and nonmetastatic thyroid tumors. Using MiXCR, TCRdb reanalyzed the PCR reads. The sample contains tens of thousands of clones, approximately 17% of which appear only once. No patient had received any treatment before thyroid surgery. The sample taken for sequencing was tumor tissue. All receptors derive from a female donor with papillary thyroid cancer or a benign thyroid nodule (not recorded which). Some clones in this sample may be carry-over from other donors' samples.

This clone was detected many times. The CDR3 reads CSAPVAQETQYF. Written as DNA, the CDR3 is TGCAGTGCTCCTGTGGCCCAAGAGACCCAGTACTTC. The chain employs TRBV20-1 and TRBJ2-5, with D hard to call. The CDR3 is made up of 12 amino acids. Trimming left V 5 bases short and J 1 base short, with 8 bases between. Looked up from germline, CDR1 is DFQATT and CDR2 is SNEGSKA (reference sequence).

By proportion, this clone is medium-sized. V and J are TRBV6-1 and TRBJ1-2; 8 bases are shared with TRBD1. Germline V gives CDR1 MNHNS, CDR2 SASEGT. The CDR3 consists of 15 residues. V shed 4 bases, J shed 4 bases, and the junction held 8 bases outside the gene matches. This CDR3 is CASSVQGAASYGYTF. The CDR3 nucleotides are TGTGCCAGCAGTGTTCAGGGGGCCGCTTCCTATGGCTACACCTTC.

This clone was seen repeatedly, ten times or more. The CDR3 spells CSAEDRARTGELFF. The CDR3 bases are TGCAGTGCCGAGGACAGAGCTCGAACCGGGGAGCTGTTTTTT. This chain links TRBV20-1 with TRBJ2-2; a weak D match, TRBD1 (6 bases). The CDR3 runs 14 residues. The V end lost 6 bases, the J end lost 5 bases, and 16 bases lay between the germline ends. The germline V gene encodes CDR1 DFQATT and CDR2 SNEGSKA (reference sequence).

In this sample, this clone turned up many times. The chain combines TRBV9 with TRBJ2-1; unclear D gene. Germline CDR1 and CDR2: SGDLS and YYNGEE. V lost 0 bases to trimming and J lost 4 bases, with 8 bases between them. There are 14 residues in the CDR3. The CDR3 nucleotides are TGTGCCAGCAGCGTAGGGATTTCGTACAATGAGCAGTTCTTC. Its protein product is CASSVGISYNEQFF.

V gene TRBV30 combines with J gene TRBJ1-2, with 9 bases that match TRBD1. J gave up 0 bases and V 3 bases, and 5 bases lay outside the gene matches. Germline V lookup: CDR1 GTSNPN, CDR2 SVGIG (reference sequence). The CDR3 extends over 15 amino acids. Here the CDR3 reads CAWRTGGTTNYGYTF. In nucleotides, the CDR3 is TGTGCCTGGAGGACAGGGGGAACCACTAACTATGGCTACACCTTC.

This clone was recorded many times. Relative to the germline gene, one junction end is altered; a read error may explain this. The chain couples TRBV7-2 to TRBJ2-5; 7 nucleotides line up with TRBD2. CDR1 and CDR2 (germline): SGHTA, FQGNSA. This CDR3 contains 15 residues. The CDR3 coding sequence is TGTGCCAGCAGTTTAGCGGGTCCTCGAGGAGAGACCCAGTACTTC. It translates to CASSLAGPRGETQYF. The whole variable domain, remainder taken from reference TRBV7-2 and TRBJ2-5, is GAGVSQSPSNKVTEKGKDVELRCDPISGHTALYWYRQSLGQGLEFLIYFQGNSAPDKSGLPSDRFSAERTGGSVSTLTIQRTQQEDSAVYLCASSLAGPRGETQYFGPGTRLLVL.

There are many counts of this clone. The rearrangement uses TRBV7-8 and TRBJ1-6; D is undetermined. V was shortened by 6 bases and J by 6 bases, with 6 bases between the two germline ends. Germline values: CDR1 SGHVS, CDR2 FQNEAQ. CDR3 length equals 12 residues. CDR3 residues: CASSNLNSPLHF. The CDR3 DNA sequence: TGTGCCAGCAGTAATCTTAATTCACCCCTCCACTTT.

Concerning this clone itself: Germline is not matched at one junction end, which may reflect a read error. The chain recombines TRBV11-2 with TRBJ1-2, with D hard to call. The CDR3 loop spans 13 amino acids. The V gene's germline CDR1 is SGHAT and CDR2 FQNNGV. The CDR3 protein is CVSSRIAGHGYTF. CDR3 bases: TGTGTCAGCAGCCGAATTGCGGGTCATGGCTACACCTTC.

The CDR3 DNA follows: TGCGCCAGCAGGATTCTAGAATCGTGGGAACATACCCACGCAGATACGCAGTATTTT. Translation: CASRILESWEHTHADTQYF. The chain uses TRBV10-1 and TRBJ2-3; D gene uncertain. Trimming left V 6 bases short and J 4 bases short, with 29 bases between. CDR3 size: 19 residues. CDR1 and CDR2 (germline): WNHNN, SYGVQD (reference sequence).

Many counts were recorded for this clone. J is TRBJ2-1 and V is TRBV7-9; 7 positions match TRBD1. Trimming cost V 6 bases and J 9 bases; bases outside gene matches: 8. In germline, CDR1 is SEHNR, CDR2 FQNEAQ (reference sequence). CDR3 length: 13 residues. In DNA, the CDR3 is TGTGCCAGCAGACCTACAGGGGCTAGTGAGCAGTTCTTC. Translating it yields CASRPTGASEQFF.

This clone has only a few counts. A much larger clone sits a single nucleotide away, making a read error possible. The chain's CDR3 is CASSVARLVGGNEQFF. CDR3 in DNA: TGTGCCAGCAGCGTAGCGAGACTAGTGGGGGGCAATGAGCAGTTCTTC. The chain uses TRBV9 and TRBJ2-1; tentatively, D is TRBD2 (6 bases). The CDR3 sequence is 16 residues long. Trimming stripped 0 bases from V and 6 bases from J, with 16 bases between. Germline-derived CDR1 and CDR2 are SGDLS and YYNGEE.

This clone was seen many times. The chain is built from TRBV10-2 and TRBJ2-3; TRBD2 aligns across 9 bases. The germline CDR1 and CDR2 sequences are WSHSY and SAAADI. The CDR3 has 13 residues. With V trimmed by 6 bases and J by 5 bases, 3 bases remained unmatched. The CDR3 region has the DNA TGCGCCAGCAGAGGGACTAGCCAAGATACGCAGTATTTT. Protein sequence: CASRGTSQDTQYF.

This clone appeared a few times. Given a much more abundant clone one base away, this may be a read error. This chain joins TRBV27 and TRBJ1-4, with a weak D call TRBD1 (5 bases). The V end lost 5 bases, the J end lost 8 bases, and 18 bases lay between the germline ends. Germline V gives CDR1 MNHEY, CDR2 SMNVEV (reference sequence). The CDR3 runs 15 residues. CDR3 DNA: TGTGCCAGCAGTCCGAGACAGTGGATGATCGAAAAACTGTTTTTT. As protein: CASSPRQWMIEKLFF.

Comment on this clone: A read error is possible here, since a much larger clone lies one base away. The CDR3 DNA follows: TGTGCCAGCTCACCTCCGTGGATCGGGGGCACCGGGGAGCTGTTTTTT. It yields the protein CASSPPWIGGTGELFF. V usage is TRBV18 and J usage is TRBJ2-2, with D possibly matching TRBD2 (6 bases). This CDR3 comprises 16 residues. The V end lost 3 bases, the J end lost 4 bases, and 15 bases lay between the germline ends. CDR1 is KGHSH, CDR2 LQKENI, per germline. The whole variable domain, remainder taken from reference TRBV18 and TRBJ2-2, is NAGVMQNPRHLVRRRGQEARLRCSPMKGHSHVYWYRQLPEEGLKFMVYLQKENIIDESGMPKERFSAEFPKEGPSILRIQQVVRGDSAAYFCASSPPWIGGTGELFFGEGSRLTVL.

This clone appeared many times. This specimen includes other DNA sequences encoding the same CDR3. The rearrangement links TRBV15 to TRBJ1-2, with D unresolved. From germline, CDR1 is LNHNV and CDR2 YYDKDF (reference sequence). The CDR3 is made up of 13 amino acids. V was clipped by 4 bases and J by 6 bases, with 12 bases between them. CDR3 loop: CATSTLLADGYTF. The CDR3 DNA follows: TGTGCCACCAGCACCCTTCTGGCGGATGGCTACACCTTC.

This clone was found many times. The chain has TRBV15 and TRBJ2-1; 14 nucleotides match TRBD2. The CDR3 is 17 amino acids. The V gene's germline CDR1 is LNHNV and CDR2 YYDKDF (reference sequence). The V segment lost 3 bases and the J segment 6 bases; nucleotides outside the gene matches: 7. The CDR3 nucleotides read TGTGCCACCAGCAGTCCGAGGGGGACTAGCGGGAGCAATGAGCAGTTCTTC. Its protein product is CATSSPRGTSGSNEQFF. The whole variable domain, remainder taken from reference TRBV15 and TRBJ2-1, is DAMVIQNPRYQVTQFGKPVTLSCSQTLNHNVMYWYQQKSSQAPKLLFHYYDKDFNNEADTPDNFQSRRPNTSFCFLDIRSPGLGDTAMYLCATSSPRGTSGSNEQFFGPGTRLTVL.

This clone occurred many times. This rearrangement joins TRBV7-6 to TRBJ2-7; 10 nucleotides align to TRBD2. Per germline, CDR1 SGHVS and CDR2 FNYEAQ. The CDR3 sequence is 14 residues long. Trimming at V came to 0 bases and at J to 4 bases, leaving 0 bases not matched to a gene. The CDR3 region has the DNA TGTGCCAGCAGCTTAGCTAGCGGGAGGTACGAGCAGTACTTC. Protein sequence: CASSLASGRYEQYF.